This note documents a single TCR beta chain sequence. This clone was seen only a few times. Its antigen remains unidentified. The input lacks base qualities; no much larger clone sits a single base away. The cohort consisted of some 730 healthy bone marrow donors. Cohort members were all nominally healthy when sampled, although unrecorded immune exposures were likely present. The donor was CMV seropositive and belonged to the group of 250 to 300 seropositive cohort members. Every donor gave a peripheral blood sample, and the peripheral blood mononuclear cells from that sample were used for TCR beta sequencing. Genomic DNA extraction from the blood cell samples was performed with the Qiagen DNeasy Blood Extraction Kit. The data originate from a study of cytomegalovirus exposure and HLA in healthy donors (TCRdb year 2017). About the study as a whole: An earlier analysis of more than 550 of the donors reported about 300 Gb of sequence data and 90 million to 120 million unique TCR beta sequences obtained from about 200 million T cells. An early release covering some 640 HLA-typed donors comprised about 300 gigabases of sequencing data and some 79 million unique TCR sequences. On average, roughly 240,000 unique TCR beta nucleotide sequences were sequenced per donor among 398 genotyped donors of the cohort, with 15% to 20% of those sequences being non-productive. The study combined high-throughput TCR immunosequencing, statistical association of individual TCRs with disease status, and machine learning to predict cytomegalovirus infection status. The number of donors typed differed by locus, with 629-630 for A, B, C, DRB1 and DQB1, roughly 520 for DQA1, approximately 570 for DPA1, and some 440 for DPB1. A handful of DR-DQ haplotypes were handled as single units for association and clustering because linkage in the cohort was strong. Every discovery cohort repertoire had been produced on one sequencing platform. Donor age, sex, ethnicity and CMV serostatus were compiled together with the repertoire data. To decide whether each TCR beta V gene segment behaved as functional or pseudogenic, an earlier analysis of some 600 of the donors relied on high-throughput TCR beta sequencing. The genetic ancestry cluster associated with self-reported Caucasian donors included around 76% of the roughly 380 genotyped donors. A later analysis re-examined previously published TCR beta repertoires from several hundred donors and added high-resolution HLA genotyping to investigate patterns of TCR occurrence. Using immunosequencing, the study profiled T cell repertoires from fewer than 850 subjects and related those repertoires to cytomegalovirus serostatus. Both class I and class II loci were covered by HLA typing, at four-digit resolution. The study was designed to test whether signatures of past pathogen exposure could be identified by cataloging public T cell receptors. Genome-wide SNP genotypes for about 60% of the roughly 700 donors were used in a later genetic analysis, which treated that subset as a discovery cohort. In the later analysis, no new phenotypic data were used to find candidate immune exposures; instead, reliance was placed on TCR beta sequences and their occurrence across donors. A separate validation cohort of some 130 different subjects was used in addition to the approximately 700-subject first cohort. Overall study outcomes, separate from this receptor: Approximately 18 rarely observed V segments, including chromosome 9 orphons, were excluded from the earlier analysis of some 590 of the donors because counts were too low. CMV serostatus was the only immune exposure information available for the cohort. According to a later analysis, parvovirus B19, influenza, CMV and Epstein-Barr virus appeared linked to several top co-occurrence clusters. According to a later analysis, most CMV-associated TCR beta chains appeared to be HLA-restricted, and the HLA associations seemed to be driven largely by CMV exposure. A later analysis associated about 18,000 TCR beta sequences with specific HLA alleles at a false discovery rate of 0.05. A later analysis found that HLA-associated TCR beta chains were more clonally expanded and had lower generation probabilities than equally common non-associated chains. This cohort had only TCR beta chains sequenced, and the lack of alpha or paired-chain data limited which features could be detected. According to a later genetic analysis, donors in an Asian-associated ancestry cluster had fewer N-insertions in productive TCRs than the approximately 650-donor mean. Linkage disequilibrium might explain the correlated functional status among segregating V segments, but an unknown experimental factor could not be ruled out. HLA typing was unavailable for some donors at each locus, so association tests used only the typed subset. The presence/absence analyses assumed that sequencing depth was roughly uniform across donors, and that assumption may not be true. Broadly in line with IMGT annotations, most TCR beta V segments showed up in productive rearrangements about 87% or about 30% of the time in an earlier analysis of under 700 of the donors. A group of highly shared sequence variants was considered likely to be a technical artifact of the sequencing pipeline. In vitro tests confirmed that three of the cytomegalovirus-associated TCR beta chains recognize cytomegalovirus antigens. A further reported finding was that TCR beta sequences accurately predicted the HLA-A and HLA-B alleles for most subjects in the first cohort. Most TCR sequences were seen in very few donors, while some public TCRs were found in many individuals. When HLA alleles, especially DR and DQ, strongly co-occurred, TCR associations were difficult to assign to individual alleles. It was suggested by the authors that the approach could potentially be generalized to other disease states and immunological phenotypes. Some IMGT-functional V segments, including TRBV6-2 and TRBV6-3, could not be distinguished by the 87-base-pair reads and were therefore excluded. The classifier was reported to diagnose cytomegalovirus status with high specificity and sensitivity in both the original cohort and the validation cohort. An association between a missense DCLRE1C variant and V-gene and J-gene trimming of TCR beta chains was found in a later genetic analysis and replicated in an independent cohort. According to a later analysis, TCR association rates differed among HLA loci, with DRB1 alleles showing the most associated TCRs and HLA-C alleles showing the fewest. A total of fewer than 200 TCR beta chains were listed by the study as associated with cytomegalovirus.

The CDR3 starts with the cysteine, ends with the phenylalanine, and has 14 residues. The kept DNA is CDR3 alone, 42 bases in frame from the first base. The germline ends are 14 bases apart after V is trimmed by 4 bases and J by 3 bases. Via the germline V gene, CDR1 is SGDLS and CDR2 YYNGEE. Libraries were built with the immunoSEQ multiplex PCR assay. A mixture of 60 forward primers for TCR Vbeta segments and 13 reverse primers for TCR Jbeta segments was used in the multiplex PCR. The CDR3 region of rearranged TCR beta genes was amplified from genomic DNA with a multiplex PCR assay. The amplified TCR beta libraries were sequenced on the Illumina HiSeq System as 87-base-pair reads. Under the source paper's analysis protocol: A later analysis tallied roughly 78 million unique TCR beta chains across the 666 repertoires, and about 10 million of those chains were shared by two or more donors. Raw reads were error-corrected and collapsed into unique sequences by a nearest-neighbor algorithm in which closely related sequences were merged to remove PCR and sequencing errors. CDR3 sequences were aligned to IMGT reference sequences to assign V, D and J gene segments. For a sequence to be retained, a match of at least six nucleotides was required to both a V gene segment and a J gene segment. A rearrangement was called productive if the CDR3 had no stop codons and remained in frame with V and J, and every other rearrangement was called non-productive. CDR3 was defined according to IMGT convention as the region running from the second conserved V-encoded cysteine to the conserved J-encoded phenylalanine. In an earlier analysis of 500 to 650 of the donors, sequences lacking an unambiguous match to a single V gene segment were excluded. An earlier analysis of 550 to 650 of the donors classified V segments as functional when productive rearrangements were above 56.7% and as segregating when the standard deviation between donors was above 5%. A statistical classification framework was developed to diagnose cytomegalovirus status using the catalog of TCR beta chain sequences. In a later analysis, V and J genes were assigned by comparing TCR nucleotide sequences against IMGT/GENE-DB human TR gene sequences. A later analysis assigned CDR3 sequences and most-parsimonious VDJ recombination scenarios with the TCRdist pipeline. In a later analysis, each TCR beta chain was defined by its CDR3 amino acid sequence together with its V-gene family, and reads without a unique V-gene family were excluded. To address suspected cross-contamination and a sequencing artifact, a later analysis removed a few hundred highly shared, low-generation-probability nucleotide sequences. In a later analysis, a clonal expansion index for each public chain was calculated from normalized within-repertoire ranks of inferred template counts. In a later analysis, generation probabilities were computed with a VDJ recombination model fitted to out-of-frame rearrangements, and the resulting probabilities were checked against IGoR. In a later analysis, hypergeometric tests were used to score TCR-TCR, TCR-HLA and TCR-CMV co-occurrence, with a repertoire-size bias correction applied to TCR pairs. False discovery rates were estimated in a later analysis by permuting HLA or CMV assignments 20 times. In a later analysis, co-occurring TCRs were grouped using DBSCAN, and TCRdist sequence similarity was added for clustering within HLA-allele-positive subsets. Co-occurrence clustering excluded repertoires with fewer than 30,000 or more than 120,000 public chains, plus five with anomalous nucleotide sharing. Imported from immuneACCESS, the table was reduced by TCRdb to in-frame sequences with V and J called. These copies leave out some clones; in studies compared against another copy, an unresolved V gene accounts for under half, and the cause of the remainder is not known. V and J calls and clone size are those listed in that table; D and trimming were worked out from the DNA. The sample yields 160,000 or so clones; 75% to 85% were counted once. Of the sample, 4.9% falls within the top ten clones.

This sequence originates from a woman under 30 in good health and CMV-seropositive. The sequencing input was PBMCs. The sequence joins TRBV9 to TRBJ2-7; the D gene is perhaps TRBD1, from 6 matching bases. DNA sequence: TGTGCCAGCAGCCCCCAGGACAGAAACTACGAGCAGTACTTC. This yields the protein CASSPQDRNYEQYF.